This is a list of T cell receptor beta chains from one sample in a study of T cell responses to AZD1222 COVID-19 vaccine. TCRdb keeps only in-frame clones here, not all; method: immunoSEQ multiplex PCR. Of some 74,000 clones listed, around 84% are singletons. Material: peripheral blood, obtained on day 0 of AZD1222 vaccination. The receptors here all came from an adult in good health. The conserved cysteine and the conserved F or W are not part of the CDR3 here. The D gene is left open where the match is weak.

d_call	v_call	j_call	cdr3_aa
.	TRBV7-2	TRBJ1-2	ASSQEISYGYT
TRBD2	TRBV18	TRBJ2-2	ASSPPNRRTSDPTGELF
.	TRBV3-1/TRBV3-2	TRBJ1-1	ASSQPQGNTEAF
.	TRBV29-1	TRBJ1-4	SVEAPWGATNEKLF
TRBD1	TRBV25-1	TRBJ1-5	ASSRDSSQPQH
.	TRBV3-1/TRBV3-2	TRBJ2-3	ASSQDRYGTQY
.	TRBV2	TRBJ1-3	ASSVIQGSGNTIY
.	TRBV28	TRBJ2-7	ASITGTLKEQY
.	TRBV30	TRBJ2-7	AWSVDRYEQY
.	TRBV19	TRBJ1-2	ASSIDPGVAGYGYT
TRBD2	TRBV11-2	TRBJ2-5	ASSSGLAGSETQY
TRBD2	TRBV5-8	TRBJ2-1	ASSLGLAGVFEQF
TRBD1	TRBV7-6	TRBJ1-1	ASSRQGDSTEAF
TRBD2	TRBV19	TRBJ2-1	ATSGAGLSSYNEQF
.	TRBV6-1	TRBJ1-5	ASSEAGRGLQPQH
.	TRBV19	TRBJ1-1	ATLTDLNTEAF
.	TRBV9	TRBJ1-5	ASSPPQVPQH
.	TRBV7-2	TRBJ2-5	ASSFMLSGVGQETQY
.	TRBV6-1	TRBJ2-1	ASSEEGGLGFEQF
.	TRBV16	TRBJ1-3	ASSQTLHRSGNTIY
TRBD1	TRBV7-9	TRBJ1-1	ASSTLQGGAAF
TRBD2	TRBV3-1/TRBV3-2	TRBJ2-7	ASSQDWPSGDSYEQY
TRBD1	TRBV28	TRBJ1-5	ASSFLTGGSQPQH
TRBD1	TRBV28	TRBJ2-4	ASRTGQENIQY
TRBD1	TRBV7-9	TRBJ1-3	ASSALQGQGSSGNTIY
TRBD2	TRBV13	TRBJ2-1	ASSLGLADYNEQF
TRBD2	TRBV5-1	TRBJ2-5	ASREGLVTQETQY
.	TRBV28	TRBJ2-2	ASRGLAPGELF
TRBD1	TRBV11-1	TRBJ1-2	ASSASTGFAYGYT
.	TRBV28	TRBJ2-7	ASSLFQGAYEQY
.	TRBV29-1	TRBJ2-5	SVDGDSQETQY
TRBD2	TRBV19	TRBJ2-5	ASSMGAGGRQETQY
TRBD2	TRBV7-9	TRBJ2-2	ASSRTSGRGTGELF
.	TRBV7-9	TRBJ1-3	ASSLVQTGNTIY
TRBD2	TRBV2	TRBJ2-2	ASRGTSGANTGELF
TRBD2	TRBV27	TRBJ2-7	ASSPSGGYEQY
.	TRBV11-2	TRBJ2-6	ASSLVTGPMNSGANVLT
.	TRBV4-2	TRBJ2-1	ASSQDLGPNEQF
TRBD2	TRBV4-1	TRBJ2-1	ASSQEGTRNEQF
TRBD2	TRBV6-6	TRBJ2-1	ASWREGLNEQF
.	TRBV6-5	TRBJ1-5	ASSTGEGSNQPQH
TRBD1	TRBV18	TRBJ1-5	ASSLQGYQNQPQH
TRBD1	TRBV19	TRBJ1-2	ASSMGSGQGYGYT
.	TRBV6-5	TRBJ1-4	ASNSKGGGNEKLF
.	TRBV19	TRBJ1-4	ATPAPGTVEKLF
.	TRBV5-4	TRBJ2-1	ASSSRSDEQF
.	TRBV5-1	TRBJ2-7	ASSYITGLSYEQY
.	TRBV5-6	TRBJ1-2	ASSLDYGYT
.	TRBV4-2	TRBJ2-3	ASSQAGVPADTQY
TRBD1	TRBV2	TRBJ1-2	ASREKGTGGSGYT